This T cell receptor beta chain originates from a study of blood T cell repertoires in COVID-19. Study summary: The United States, Italy and Spain were the sources of the acute and convalescent COVID-19 samples.

Clones were sequenced by immunoSEQ multiplex PCR, and TCRdb holds only the in-frame ones, with some missing. The sample shows more than 150,000 clones, about 72% of them seen only once. The CDR3 totals 16 residues. With 4 bases clipped from V and 9 bases from J, the junction kept 10 bases outside the gene matches. The germline CDR1 and CDR2 sequences are SGHAT and FQNNGV. This sequence was found in a woman between 45 and 65 years old who had recovered from COVID-19. The sequenced material came from PBMCs or T cells enriched from blood (not recorded which). The rearrangement joins TRBV11-2 to TRBJ2-1, with 12 bases aligning to TRBD2. This CDR3 reads CASSSRTSGKYGEQFF. CDR3 sequence (DNA): TGTGCCAGCAGCTCGCGGACTAGCGGGAAATATGGTGAGCAGTTCTTC. The full variable domain, completed using reference TRBV11-2 and TRBJ2-1, is EAGVAQSPRYKIIEKRQSVAFWCNPISGHATLYWYQQILGQGPKLLIQFQNNGVVDDSQLPKDRFSAERLKGVDSTLKIQPAKLEDSAVYLCASSSRTSGKYGEQFFGPGTRLTVL.